The present T cell receptor (beta chain) was sequenced within a study of T cell changes during pregnancy in multiple sclerosis. The repertoire was sequenced with immunoSEQ multiplex PCR; TCRdb's copy has only in-frame clones and lacks some. Here the sample spans over 100,000 clones, 92% being singletons. Trimming cost V 0 bases and J 2 bases, with 8 bases left between them. CDR1 SGHNT and CDR2 YYREEE come from the germline V gene (reference sequence). The CDR3 is 15 residues long. This TCR derives from a female donor with multiple sclerosis, enrolled in a pregnancy study. The J gene is TRBJ2-2, the V gene TRBV5-4, with a weak D call TRBD1 (5 bases). Sequencing was performed on peripheral blood, taken in the third trimester of pregnancy. Here the CDR3 DNA reads TGTGCCAGCAGCTTGGTCACAGGAAACACCGGGGAGCTGTTTTTT. This sequence encodes CASSLVTGNTGELFF. The entire variable domain, with the rest obtained from reference TRBV5-4 and TRBJ2-2, is as follows: ETGVTQSPTHLIKTRGQQVTLRCSSQSGHNTVSWYQQALGQGPQFIFQYYREEENGRGNFPPRFSGLQFPNYSSELNVNALELDDSALYLCASSLVTGNTGELFFGEGSRLTVL.